This entry features one TCR beta chain sequence. Its antigen is undetermined. The entry originates in a study of T cell responses to AZD1222 COVID-19 vaccine. Points from the study as a whole: Among the donors, most were white British and more were female, and clonal diversity was possibly underestimated.

Data came from immunoSEQ multiplex PCR; TCRdb stores just in-frame clones and leaves some out. The sample consists of 95,000 to 150,000 clones, approximately 92% of them appearing once. Germline-derived CDR1 and CDR2 are MDHEN and SYDVKM. Trimming took off 4 bases at V and 5 bases at J, with 10 bases between the two ends. The CDR3 loop spans 13 amino acids. The receptor was isolated from an adult in good health. J is TRBJ2-3 and V is TRBV28; D gene uncertain. The material sequenced was peripheral blood, taken on day 0 of AZD1222 vaccination. In DNA, the CDR3 is TGTGCCAGCAGTTCAGCCATAGAAGATACGCAGTATTTT. Its translation: CASSSAIEDTQYF.